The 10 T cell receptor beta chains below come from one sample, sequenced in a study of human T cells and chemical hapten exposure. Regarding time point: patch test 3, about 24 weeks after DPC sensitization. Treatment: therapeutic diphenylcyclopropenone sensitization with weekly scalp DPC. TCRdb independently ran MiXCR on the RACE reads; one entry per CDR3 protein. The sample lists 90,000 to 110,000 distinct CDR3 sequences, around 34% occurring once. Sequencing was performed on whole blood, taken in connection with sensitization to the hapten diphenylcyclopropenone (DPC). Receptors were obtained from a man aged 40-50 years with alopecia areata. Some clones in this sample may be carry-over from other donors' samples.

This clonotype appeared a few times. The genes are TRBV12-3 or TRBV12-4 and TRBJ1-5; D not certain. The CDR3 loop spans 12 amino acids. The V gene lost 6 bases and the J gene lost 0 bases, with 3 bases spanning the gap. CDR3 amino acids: CASSNSNQPQHF. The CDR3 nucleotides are TGTGCCAGCAGCAATAGCAATCAGCCCCAGCATTTT.

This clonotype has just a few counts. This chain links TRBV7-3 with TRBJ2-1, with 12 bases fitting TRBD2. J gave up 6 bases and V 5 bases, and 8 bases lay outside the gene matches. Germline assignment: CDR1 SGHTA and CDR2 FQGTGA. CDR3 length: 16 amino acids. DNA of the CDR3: TGTGCCAGCAGCCCAACACTAGCGGGAGGAGGCAATGAGCAGTTCTTC. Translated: CASSPTLAGGGNEQFF.

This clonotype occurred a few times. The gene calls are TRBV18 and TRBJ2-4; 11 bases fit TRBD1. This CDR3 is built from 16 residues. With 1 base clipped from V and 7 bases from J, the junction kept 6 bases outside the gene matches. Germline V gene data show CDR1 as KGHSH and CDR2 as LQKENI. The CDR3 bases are TGTGCCAGCTCACCACTAGGACAGGGGGCTGCGAACATTCAGTACTTC. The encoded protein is CASSPLGQGAANIQYF.

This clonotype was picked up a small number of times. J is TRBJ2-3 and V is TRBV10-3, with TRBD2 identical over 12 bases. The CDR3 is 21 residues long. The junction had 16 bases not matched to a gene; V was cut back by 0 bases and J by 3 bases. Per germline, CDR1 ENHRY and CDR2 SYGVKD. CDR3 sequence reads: CAISESPMEASGRAWTDTQYF. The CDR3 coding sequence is TGTGCCATCAGTGAGTCTCCGATGGAAGCTAGCGGGAGGGCCTGGACAGATACGCAGTATTTT.

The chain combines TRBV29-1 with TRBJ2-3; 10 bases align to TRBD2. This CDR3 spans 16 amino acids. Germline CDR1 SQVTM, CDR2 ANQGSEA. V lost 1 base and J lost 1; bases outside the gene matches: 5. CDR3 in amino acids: CSVEVAGGGGTDTQYF. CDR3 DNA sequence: TGCAGCGTTGAAGTAGCGGGAGGAGGGGGCACAGATACGCAGTATTTT.

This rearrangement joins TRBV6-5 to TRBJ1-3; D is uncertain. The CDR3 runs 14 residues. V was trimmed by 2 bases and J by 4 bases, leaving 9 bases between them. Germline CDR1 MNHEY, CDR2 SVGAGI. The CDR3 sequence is CASSYRVRGNTIYF. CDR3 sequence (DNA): TGTGCCAGCAGTTACCGCGTGCGAGGAAACACCATATATTTT.

The CDR3 DNA follows: TGTGCCAGCAGCCAACGCTTAGGGACAGGGGGCAATGAGCAGTTCTTC. Translation: CASSQRLGTGGNEQFF. The chain employs TRBV3-1 and TRBJ2-1; 11 bases align to TRBD1. Germline trimming cut 2 bases from V and 6 bases from J; bases unmatched to any gene: 6. Per germline, CDR1 LGHDT and CDR2 YNNKEL (reference sequence). The CDR3 is made up of 16 amino acids.

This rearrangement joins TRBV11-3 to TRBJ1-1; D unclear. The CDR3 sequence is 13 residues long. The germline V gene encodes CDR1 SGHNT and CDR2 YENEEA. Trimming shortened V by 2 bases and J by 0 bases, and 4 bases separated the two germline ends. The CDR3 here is CASSLKMNTEAFF. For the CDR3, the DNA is TGTGCCAGCAGCTTAAAAATGAACACTGAAGCTTTCTTT.

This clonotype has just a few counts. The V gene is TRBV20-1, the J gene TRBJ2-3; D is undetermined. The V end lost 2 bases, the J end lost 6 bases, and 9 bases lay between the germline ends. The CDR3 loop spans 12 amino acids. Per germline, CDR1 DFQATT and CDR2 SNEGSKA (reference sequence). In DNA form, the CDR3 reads TGCAGTGCTAGACTTATAGGGGATACGCAGTATTTT. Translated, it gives CSARLIGDTQYF.

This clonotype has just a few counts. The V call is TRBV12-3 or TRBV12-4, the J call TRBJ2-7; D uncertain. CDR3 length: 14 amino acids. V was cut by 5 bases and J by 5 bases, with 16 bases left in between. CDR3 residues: CASSIPSRYNEQYF. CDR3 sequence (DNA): TGTGCCAGCAGTATCCCCAGCCGTTACAACGAGCAGTACTTC.